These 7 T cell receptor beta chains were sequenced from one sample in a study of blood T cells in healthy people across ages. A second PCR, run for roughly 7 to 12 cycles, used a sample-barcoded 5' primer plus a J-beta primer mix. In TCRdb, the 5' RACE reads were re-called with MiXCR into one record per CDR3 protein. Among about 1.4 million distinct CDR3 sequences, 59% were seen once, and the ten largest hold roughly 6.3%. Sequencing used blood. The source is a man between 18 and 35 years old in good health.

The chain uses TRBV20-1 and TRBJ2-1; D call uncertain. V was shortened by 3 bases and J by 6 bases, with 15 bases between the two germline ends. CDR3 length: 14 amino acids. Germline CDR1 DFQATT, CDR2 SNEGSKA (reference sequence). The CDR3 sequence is CSASLPSTANEQFF. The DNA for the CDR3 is TGCAGTGCTAGTCTCCCCTCGACGGCCAATGAGCAGTTCTTC.

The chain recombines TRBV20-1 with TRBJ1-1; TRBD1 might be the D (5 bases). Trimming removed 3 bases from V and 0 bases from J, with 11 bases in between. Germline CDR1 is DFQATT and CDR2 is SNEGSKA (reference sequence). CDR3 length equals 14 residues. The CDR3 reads CSASLGTMNTEAFF. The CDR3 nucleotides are TGCAGTGCTAGTCTAGGGACCATGAACACTGAAGCTTTCTTT.

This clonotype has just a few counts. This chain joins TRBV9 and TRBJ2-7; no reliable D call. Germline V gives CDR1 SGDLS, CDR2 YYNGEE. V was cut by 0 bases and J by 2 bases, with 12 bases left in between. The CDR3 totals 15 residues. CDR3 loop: CASSVGPGGTYEQYF. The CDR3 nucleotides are TGTGCCAGCAGCGTAGGTCCAGGCGGAACCTACGAGCAGTACTTC.

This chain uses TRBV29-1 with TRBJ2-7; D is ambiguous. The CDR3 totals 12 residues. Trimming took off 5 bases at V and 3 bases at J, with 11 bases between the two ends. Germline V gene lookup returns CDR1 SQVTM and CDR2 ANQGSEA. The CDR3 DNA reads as TGCAGCGTTAGTGGGTACTACTACGAGCAGTACTTC. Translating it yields CSVSGYYYEQYF.

CDR3 nucleotide sequence: TGCAGCGTGGGACATACCATGAACACTGAAGCTTTCTTT. It encodes CSVGHTMNTEAFF. V is TRBV29-1 and J is TRBJ1-1; weak D call: TRBD1 (6 bases). CDR1 and CDR2 (germline): SQVTM, ANQGSEA. V lost 6 bases and J lost 0, with 11 bases in between. The CDR3 covers 13 residues.

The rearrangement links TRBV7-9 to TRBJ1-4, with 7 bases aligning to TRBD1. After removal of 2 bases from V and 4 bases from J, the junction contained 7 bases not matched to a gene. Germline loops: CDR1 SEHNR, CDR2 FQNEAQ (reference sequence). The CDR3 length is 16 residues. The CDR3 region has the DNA TGTGCCAGCAGCTTACAAGACAGGGACATTAATGAAAAACTGTTTTTT. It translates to CASSLQDRDINEKLFF.

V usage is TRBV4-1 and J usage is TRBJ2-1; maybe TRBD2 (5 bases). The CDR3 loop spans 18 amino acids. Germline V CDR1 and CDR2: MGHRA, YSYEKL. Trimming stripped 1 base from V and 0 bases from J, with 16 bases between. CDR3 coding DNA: TGCGCCAGCAGCCAAGGGACTTCTCCAATGAGCTCCTACAATGAGCAGTTCTTC. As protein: CASSQGTSPMSSYNEQFF.